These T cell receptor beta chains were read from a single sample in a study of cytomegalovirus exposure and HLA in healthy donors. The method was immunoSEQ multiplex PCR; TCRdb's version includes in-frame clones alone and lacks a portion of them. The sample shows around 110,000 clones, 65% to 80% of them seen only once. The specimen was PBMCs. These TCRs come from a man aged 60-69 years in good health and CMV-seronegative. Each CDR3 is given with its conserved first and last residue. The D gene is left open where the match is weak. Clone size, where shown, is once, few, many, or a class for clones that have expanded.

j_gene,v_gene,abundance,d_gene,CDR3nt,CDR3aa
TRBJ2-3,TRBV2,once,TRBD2,TGTGCCAGCAGGGGGACTAGCGAAAGCACAGATACGCAGTATTTT,CASRGTSESTDTQYF
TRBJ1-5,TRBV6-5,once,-,TGTGCCAGCAGTTATAACGCCTATAGCAATCAGCCCCAGCATTTT,CASSYNAYSNQPQHF
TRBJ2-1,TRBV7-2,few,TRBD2,TGTGCCAGCAGCTTAGAGTTCACTAGCGGGGTTGAGCAGTTCTTC,CASSLEFTSGVEQFF
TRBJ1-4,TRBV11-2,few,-,TGTGCCAGCAGCTTATTCGGCAGGGGTAATGAAAAACTGTTTTTT,CASSLFGRGNEKLFF
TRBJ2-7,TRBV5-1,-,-,TGCGCCAGCAGCCCGGTTGGGGGGTCTACCTACGAGCAGTACTTC,CASSPVGGSTYEQYF
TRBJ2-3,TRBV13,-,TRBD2,TGTGCCAGCAGCTTAGGCCTAAAGGAGCGGGGGGTTTCCACGCAGTATTTT,CASSLGLKERGVSTQYF
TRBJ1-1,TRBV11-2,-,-,TGTGCCAGCAGCTACGACAGGAACACTGAAGCTTTCTTT,CASSYDRNTEAFF
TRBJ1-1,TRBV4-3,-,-,TGCGCCAGCAGCCAAGACTCCAGGGGAAGCACTGAAGCTTTCTTT,CASSQDSRGSTEAFF
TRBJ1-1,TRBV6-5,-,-,TGTGCCAGCAGTTACTTTCGCGGTTCTGAAGCTTTCTTT,CASSYFRGSEAFF
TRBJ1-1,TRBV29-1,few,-,TGCAGCGTACAGGGCGCGAACACTGAAGCTTTCTTT,CSVQGANTEAFF
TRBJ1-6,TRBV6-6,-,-,TGTGCCAGCAGTTCATGGGGGGATAATTCACCCCTCCACTTT,CASSSWGDNSPLHF
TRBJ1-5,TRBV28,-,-,TGTGCCAGCAGTTCTCCCCTTGCAGGCCCAAATCAGCCCCAGCATTTT,CASSSPLAGPNQPQHF
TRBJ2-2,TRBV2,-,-,TGTGCCAGCAGTGTTCAACGGGGGGCGAAATCCGGGGAGCTGTTTTTT,CASSVQRGAKSGELFF
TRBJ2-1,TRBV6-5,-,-,TGTGCCAGCAGTTACAATCCGGGGGACTCCTCTTGGGAGCAGTTCTTC,CASSYNPGDSSWEQFF
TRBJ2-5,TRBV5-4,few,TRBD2,TGTGCCAGCAGCCGGGGCACCGGGGGGGCCCAAGAGACCCAGTACTTC,CASSRGTGGAQETQYF
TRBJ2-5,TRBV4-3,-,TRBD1,TGCGCCAGCAGCCAGCGGATAGGGGACAGGTTACAAGAGACCCAGTACTTC,CASSQRIGDRLQETQYF
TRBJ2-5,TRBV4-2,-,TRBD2,TGTGCCAGCAGCCAAGATCGGGGGACTAGCGGGGTTGAGACCCAGTACTTC,CASSQDRGTSGVETQYF
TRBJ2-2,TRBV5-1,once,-,TGCGCCAGCAGCTTAATTACGGGGATGGTATCCGGGGAGCTGTTTTTT,CASSLITGMVSGELFF
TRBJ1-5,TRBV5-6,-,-,TGTGCCAGCAGCGGGGGGGCGGGACAGCCCCAGCATTTT,CASSGGAGQPQHF
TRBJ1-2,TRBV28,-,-,TGTGCCAGCAGCCGGACTGGCGTTGGACTAGCTAACTATGGCTACACCTTC,CASSRTGVGLANYGYTF
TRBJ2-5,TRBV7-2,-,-,TGTGCCAGCAGCTTAGTAGGGGGAGAGACCCAGTACTTC,CASSLVGGETQYF
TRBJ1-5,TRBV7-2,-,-,TGTGCCAGCAGCCGAGTGGATCAGCCCCAGCATTTT,CASSRVDQPQHF
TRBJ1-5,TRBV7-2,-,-,TGTGCCAGCAGCTTAAAAGGAGGCGGCAATCAGCCCCAGCATTTT,CASSLKGGGNQPQHF
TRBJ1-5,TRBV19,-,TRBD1,TGTGCCAGTACCTCGACAGGGGGCGATCAGCCCCAGCATTTT,CASTSTGGDQPQHF
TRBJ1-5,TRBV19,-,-,TGTGCCAGTAGTACCACAGGGACGTATAGCAATCAGCCCCAGCATTTT,CASSTTGTYSNQPQHF
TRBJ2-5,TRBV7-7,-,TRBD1,TGTGCCAGCAGCCCCACACAGGGGGCCGGAGAGACCCAGTACTTC,CASSPTQGAGETQYF
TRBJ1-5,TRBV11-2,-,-,TGTGCCAGCAGCTTAGAGACAGGAAGCAATCAGCCCCAGCATTTT,CASSLETGSNQPQHF
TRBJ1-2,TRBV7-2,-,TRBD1,TGTGCCAGCAGCCCGGACAGGAACTATGGCTACACCTTC,CASSPDRNYGYTF
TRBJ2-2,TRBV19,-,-,TGTGCCAGTAGCATACCAACGGGCGGGGAGCTGTTTTTT,CASSIPTGGELFF
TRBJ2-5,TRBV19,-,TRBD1,TGTGCCAGTAGTATCCGGGACAGGGGTATAGAGACCCAGTACTTC,CASSIRDRGIETQYF
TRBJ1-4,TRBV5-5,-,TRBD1,TGTGCCAGCAGCTTGGTGACAGGGGGATGGAATGAAAAACTGTTTTTT,CASSLVTGGWNEKLFF
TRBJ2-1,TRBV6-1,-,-,TGTGCCAGCAGGTTATACAATGAGCAGTTCTTC,CASRLYNEQFF
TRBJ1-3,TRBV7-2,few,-,TGTGCCAGCAGCTTAACTCCTTTCTCTGGAAACACCATATATTTT,CASSLTPFSGNTIYF
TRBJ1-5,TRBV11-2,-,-,TGTGCCAGCAGCTTAGGGCCCATGAGGAATCAGCCCCAGCATTTT,CASSLGPMRNQPQHF
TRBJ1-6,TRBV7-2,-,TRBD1,TGTGCCACCCAGACAGGGAATAGTAATTCACCCCTCCACTTT,CATQTGNSNSPLHF
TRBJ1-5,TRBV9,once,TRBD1,TGTGCCAGCAGCCCTAGGGGGGGACAGGGTCAGCCCCAGCATTTT,CASSPRGGQGQPQHF
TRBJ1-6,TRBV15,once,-,TGTGCCACCAGCCGGGACACCAATAATTCACCCCTCCACTTT,CATSRDTNNSPLHF
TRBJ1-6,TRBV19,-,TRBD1,TGTGCCAGTAGTCTAGACAGGGATTATTCACCCCTCCACTTT,CASSLDRDYSPLHF
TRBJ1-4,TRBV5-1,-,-,TGCGCCAGCAGCTTGGGCGGGAACTCGGGTGAAAAACTGTTTTTT,CASSLGGNSGEKLFF
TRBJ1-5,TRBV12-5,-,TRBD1,TGTGCTAGTGGTTCCGACGGGACAGGGTGGGGGAATCAGCCCCAGCATTTT,CASGSDGTGWGNQPQHF
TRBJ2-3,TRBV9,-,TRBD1,TGTGCCAGCAGCGGAGGACAGGCAGGTTTCGCAGATACGCAGTATTTT,CASSGGQAGFADTQYF
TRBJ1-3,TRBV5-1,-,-,TGCGCCAGCAGCCTCGGGGCTGGAAACACCATATATTTT,CASSLGAGNTIYF
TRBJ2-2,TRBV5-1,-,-,TGCGCCAGCAGCTTATTAGCGGAAGGGACGTTCACCGGGGAGCTGTTTTTT,CASSLLAEGTFTGELFF
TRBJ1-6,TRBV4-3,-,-,TGCGCCAGCAGCCAAGTAAAGGGAGGGGAGGGGTTTCATTCACCCCTCCACTTT,CASSQVKGGEGFHSPLHF
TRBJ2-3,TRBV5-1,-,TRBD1,TGCGCCAGCAGCTTGGCCGGGACAGGGGAATCAGATACGCAGTATTTT,CASSLAGTGESDTQYF
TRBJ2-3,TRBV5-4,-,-,TGTGCCAGCAGCTTGGCCCCCGGGAGCACAGATACGCAGTATTTT,CASSLAPGSTDTQYF